A single sample gave rise to the 28 T cell receptor beta chains below, sequenced in a study of shared clonotypes between healthy human individuals. Sequencing was performed with immunoSEQ multiplex PCR; in TCRdb, only in-frame clones are kept and a portion is missing. There are approximately 2.5 million clones in the sample; 93% occur only once, and 0.36% lies in the top ten. The sample consisted of naive CD4+ T cells from PBMCs. Subset of the sample: CD45RA+ positively selected. These TCRs come from a man aged 18 to 29 in good health. Some clones in this sample may be carry-over from other donors' samples.

To note about this clone: One junction end does not reproduce the germline sequence, and a read error may be involved. The V call is TRBV30, the J call TRBJ2-7, with D hard to call. Germline CDR1 is GTSNPN and CDR2 is SVGIG (reference sequence). The CDR3 contains 12 residues. This CDR3 is CAWSVWASPVDF. CDR3 in DNA: TGTGCCTGGAGTGTTTGGGCAAGCCCGGTCGACTTC.

The chain is built from TRBV7-3 and TRBJ2-1; no clear D gene. Looked up from germline, CDR1 is SGHTA and CDR2 is FQGTGA. V was pared by 2 bases and J by 8 bases, with 13 bases between. The CDR3 contains 14 residues. DNA for the CDR3: TGTGCCAGCAGCTTAGGCCCTTTGGCCGATGAGCAGTTCTTC. Amino acids: CASSLGPLADEQFF.

V and J are TRBV28 and TRBJ2-4, with 7 bases identical to TRBD1. This CDR3 is 17 amino acids long. CDR1 MDHEN and CDR2 SYDVKM come from the germline V gene. J gave up 0 bases and V 4 bases, and 9 bases lay outside the gene matches. In DNA form, the CDR3 reads TGTGCCAGCAGTTCCCCCCGACAGGGTGTAGCCAAAAACATTCAGTACTTC. As protein: CASSSPRQGVAKNIQYF.

For the CDR3, the DNA is TGTGCCAGCAGTTACGGGGGCTGGTCTGAAGCTTTCTTT. Its protein product is CASSYGGWSEAFF. The chain joins TRBV6-5 to TRBJ1-1; possibly TRBD1 for D (6 bases). CDR1 and CDR2 (germline): MNHEY, SVGAGI. The CDR3 runs 13 residues. V shed 2 bases and J shed 6 bases, with 10 bases lying between them.

This clone was picked up one time. As DNA, the CDR3 is TGTGCCACCAGCACAAGTTACAGGTCCTACGAGCAGTACTTC. This translates into CATSTSYRSYEQYF. The chain joins TRBV15 to TRBJ2-7; tentative D call: TRBD1 (5 bases). Germline V lookup: CDR1 LNHNV, CDR2 YYDKDF (reference sequence). V was clipped by 4 bases and J by 1 base, with 11 bases between them. The CDR3 extends over 14 amino acids.

The V call is TRBV28, the J call TRBJ2-2; TRBD2 matches 9 bases. CDR1 and CDR2 from the germline V gene are MDHEN and SYDVKM. CDR3 length equals 16 residues. The V and J ends lost 6 bases and 4 bases, in that order; junction bases with no gene match: 9. Here the CDR3 DNA reads TGTGCCAGCAGAGACGGGGGACTAGCTGGCACCGGGGAGCTGTTTTTT. Its protein is CASRDGGLAGTGELFF. Based on the CDR3 plus reference TRBV28 and TRBJ2-2, the full variable domain is DVKVTQSSRYLVKRTGEKVFLECVQDMDHENMFWYRQDPGLGLRLIYFSYDVKMKEKGDIPEGYSVSREKKERFSLILESASTNQTSMYLCASRDGGLAGTGELFFGEGSRLTVL.

The chain combines TRBV7-9 with TRBJ2-5; the match to TRBD2 covers 8 bases. The closer fit of TRBJ2-7 to the DNA end suggests the J call may be wrong. This CDR3 has 12 residues. CDR1 and CDR2 from the germline V gene are SEHNR and FQNEAQ (reference sequence). The CDR3 is CASTREGYEQYF. In DNA form, the CDR3 reads TGTGCCAGCACTCGGGAGGGCTACGAGCAGTACTTC.

The chain joins TRBV5-1 to TRBJ2-1; no clear D gene. CDR1 and CDR2 from the germline V gene are SGHRS and YFSETQ. This CDR3 comprises 14 residues. The V and J ends lost 4 bases and 7 bases respectively, with 15 bases between them. DNA for the CDR3: TGCGCCAGCAGCCTCGAACACCCTAGTAATGAGCAGTTCTTC. As protein: CASSLEHPSNEQFF.

The sample holds one count of this clone. The gene calls are TRBV9 and TRBJ2-1, with D possibly matching TRBD1 (5 bases). The CDR3 is made up of 13 amino acids. The germline V gene encodes CDR1 SGDLS and CDR2 YYNGEE. Trimming cost V 4 bases and J 9 bases, with 14 bases left between them. The CDR3 nucleotides are TGTGCCAGCAGCCGTAGTGGCAGGGCTGAGCAGTTCTTC. Protein sequence: CASSRSGRAEQFF.

The V gene is TRBV29-1, the J gene TRBJ2-1; 7 bases map to TRBD1. The CDR3 contains 15 residues. Germline V CDR1 and CDR2: SQVTM, ANQGSEA. J gave up 0 bases and V 4 bases, and 6 bases lay outside the gene matches. CDR3: CSVGKTGSSYNEQFF. CDR3 coding DNA: TGCAGCGTTGGAAAGACAGGGAGCTCCTACAATGAGCAGTTCTTC.

The chain recombines TRBV7-9 with TRBJ2-7; no firm D call. CDR1 and CDR2 (germline): SEHNR, FQNEAQ (reference sequence). V lost 5 bases, J lost 5 bases, and 13 bases lay in between. CDR3 length: 13 residues. The CDR3 is CASSVRNRNEQYF. The CDR3 DNA follows: TGTGCCAGCAGCGTACGAAATCGGAACGAGCAGTACTTC.

Concerning this clone: This specimen includes other DNA sequences encoding the same CDR3. The chain is built from TRBV7-9 and TRBJ2-1, with 7 bases that match TRBD2. This CDR3 has 15 amino acids. Germline values: CDR1 SEHNR, CDR2 FQNEAQ (reference sequence). The ends lost 1 base at V and 3 bases at J; junction bases unmatched: 3. CDR3 nucleotides: TGTGCCAGCAGCTTAGGGGCGGGAGTCTACAATGAGCAGTTCTTC. This gives the protein CASSLGAGVYNEQFF.

The J gene is TRBJ2-2, the V gene TRBV10-1; 11 bases line up with TRBD2. With V trimmed by 2 bases and J by 4 bases, 15 bases remained unmatched. CDR1 and CDR2 from the germline V gene are WNHNN and SYGVQD (reference sequence). This CDR3 is 20 amino acids long. CDR3 bases: TGCGCCAGCAGTGAGAAGGGACTAGCGGTTCCGAGGAGGAGCACCGGGGAGCTGTTTTTT. It is translated as CASSEKGLAVPRRSTGELFF.

This chain links TRBV7-3 with TRBJ2-1; 14 positions match TRBD2. CDR3 size: 15 residues. Germline CDR1 SGHTA, CDR2 FQGTGA. V gave up 7 bases and J gave up 7 bases; unmatched junction bases: 6. The CDR3 DNA follows: TGTGCCAGCACCCTAGGGACTAGCGGGAGTAATGAGCAGTTCTTC. This encodes CASTLGTSGSNEQFF.

The V call is TRBV10-1, the J call TRBJ2-7; 8 bases line up with TRBD1. CDR1 is WNHNN and CDR2 is SYGVQD in the germline V gene (reference sequence). This CDR3 is built from 14 residues. With 4 bases clipped from V and 0 bases from J, the junction kept 2 bases outside the gene matches. CDR3 in DNA: TGCGCCAGCAGTGTCGGACAGGGCTCCTACGAGCAGTACTTC. It specifies CASSVGQGSYEQYF.

The chain links TRBV6-5 to TRBJ2-7, with 10 nucleotides matching TRBD1. CDR1 and CDR2 from the germline V gene are MNHEY and SVGAGI. Trimming took 6 bases from V and 3 from J; bases not matched to a gene: 8. CDR3 length: 15 amino acids. The DNA for the CDR3 is TGTGCCAGCAGCAGACAGGGGGCAGGGCACTACGAGCAGTACTTC. It encodes CASSRQGAGHYEQYF.

V and J are TRBV7-9 and TRBJ2-1, with 8 bases fitting TRBD1. The CDR3 contains 13 residues. Germline trimming cut 1 base from V and 15 bases from J; bases unmatched to any gene: 8. Per the germline V gene, CDR1 is SEHNR and CDR2 is FQNEAQ (reference sequence). Written as DNA, the CDR3 is TGTGCCAGCAGCTTAGACTTTGTCGGACAGGGGTTCTTC. Protein product: CASSLDFVGQGFF.

In its sample, this clone was seen a few times. Other DNA sequences of this sample code for an identical CDR3. This chain joins TRBV6-5 and TRBJ1-1; 11 bases align to TRBD1. The CDR3 has 15 residues. V was pared by 0 bases and J by 3 bases, with 0 bases of the junction left unmatched. Germline CDR1 MNHEY, CDR2 SVGAGI. CDR3 sequence reads: CASSYSGQGDTEAFF. DNA of the CDR3: TGTGCCAGCAGTTACTCGGGACAGGGGGACACTGAAGCTTTCTTT.

V usage is TRBV28 and J usage is TRBJ1-1, with D uncertain. This CDR3 contains 13 residues. CDR1 and CDR2 from the germline V gene are MDHEN and SYDVKM. V was clipped by 5 bases and J by 7 bases, with 14 bases between them. The CDR3 region has the DNA TGTGCCAGCAGTGAAATAATACTTGGTGAAGCTTTCTTT. The encoded protein is CASSEIILGEAFF.

CDR3: CAISEFPGGLNEQYF. As DNA, the CDR3 is TGTGCCATCAGTGAGTTTCCAGGGGGCCTCAACGAGCAGTACTTC. The chain recombines TRBV10-3 with TRBJ2-7; TRBD1 matches 8 bases. In germline, CDR1 is ENHRY, CDR2 SYGVKD. CDR3 size: 15 residues. Trimming cost V 1 base and J 5 bases; bases outside gene matches: 7.

The chain is built from TRBV7-2 and TRBJ1-1; unclear D gene. CDR1 is SGHTA, CDR2 FQGNSA, per germline. The CDR3 runs 14 residues. V gave up 1 base and J gave up 3 bases, with 9 bases separating them. The CDR3 sequence: CASSLGGVDTEAFF. The CDR3 nucleotides are TGTGCCAGCAGCTTAGGCGGGGTGGACACTGAAGCTTTCTTT.

The gene calls are TRBV7-2 and TRBJ1-1; 7 nucleotides line up with TRBD1. This CDR3 is 17 amino acids long. The trim removed 4 bases at V and 1 base at J, leaving 12 bases unmatched. Germline lookup yields CDR1 SGHTA and CDR2 FQGNSA. Here the CDR3 DNA reads TGTGCCAGCAGCTCCCAGATACCGGGACAGAGGAACACTGAAGCTTTCTTT. It encodes CASSSQIPGQRNTEAFF.

This clone was seen a handful of times. CDR3 DNA: TGTGCCAGCAGTGACGAGTCGGGCCATGAGCAGTTCTTC. It encodes CASSDESGHEQFF. The chain links TRBV6-4 to TRBJ2-1, with unresolved D. V lost 2 bases and J lost 8, with 10 bases in between. Germline V CDR1 and CDR2: MRHNA, SNTAGT. The CDR3 loop spans 13 amino acids.

Comments on this clone: The sample contains more than one DNA sequence encoding this CDR3. This chain joins TRBV5-1 and TRBJ2-2; TRBD1 matches at 7 bases. V was clipped by 0 bases and J by 0 bases; unmatched bases: 2. From germline, CDR1 is SGHRS and CDR2 YFSETQ. This CDR3 has 16 residues. The CDR3 region is CASSLGGTANTGELFF. The CDR3 DNA follows: TGCGCCAGCAGCTTGGGGGGGACAGCGAACACCGGGGAGCTGTTTTTT.

The chain employs TRBV7-9 and TRBJ2-7; TRBD2 aligns across 8 bases. Looked up from germline, CDR1 is SEHNR and CDR2 is FQNEAQ (reference sequence). The V and J ends lost 2 bases and 7 bases, in that order; junction bases with no gene match: 13. The CDR3 consists of 16 residues. CDR3 nucleotide sequence: TGTGCCAGCAGCTTAATCGCCCACAGCGGGAGATGGGAGCAGTACTTC. This gives the protein CASSLIAHSGRWEQYF.

This chain connects TRBV29-1 to TRBJ2-4; D call uncertain. The germline CDR1 and CDR2 sequences are SQVTM and ANQGSEA. The V end was cut by 3 bases, the J end by 0 bases, with 6 bases between. The CDR3 loop spans 13 amino acids. The CDR3 reads CSVDSLAKNIQYF. CDR3 bases: TGCAGCGTTGACTCGTTAGCCAAAAACATTCAGTACTTC.

In DNA, the CDR3 is TGTGCCAGCTCACCAACCAGGACCCTTGGATTGAACACTGAAGCTTTCTTT. Encoded protein: CASSPTRTLGLNTEAFF. The V call is TRBV18, the J call TRBJ1-1, with D unresolved. Looked up from germline, CDR1 is KGHSH and CDR2 is LQKENI. The V gene lost 2 bases and the J gene lost 0 bases, with 16 bases spanning the gap. The CDR3 runs 17 residues.

V and J are TRBV7-6 and TRBJ2-3, with a weak D call TRBD1 (5 bases). V lost 3 bases and J lost 2, with 9 bases in between. This CDR3 has 14 residues. Germline V gives CDR1 SGHVS, CDR2 FNYEAQ. As DNA, the CDR3 is TGTGCCAGCAGCTTCAGGGCACACACAGATACGCAGTATTTT. Translated, it gives CASSFRAHTDTQYF.